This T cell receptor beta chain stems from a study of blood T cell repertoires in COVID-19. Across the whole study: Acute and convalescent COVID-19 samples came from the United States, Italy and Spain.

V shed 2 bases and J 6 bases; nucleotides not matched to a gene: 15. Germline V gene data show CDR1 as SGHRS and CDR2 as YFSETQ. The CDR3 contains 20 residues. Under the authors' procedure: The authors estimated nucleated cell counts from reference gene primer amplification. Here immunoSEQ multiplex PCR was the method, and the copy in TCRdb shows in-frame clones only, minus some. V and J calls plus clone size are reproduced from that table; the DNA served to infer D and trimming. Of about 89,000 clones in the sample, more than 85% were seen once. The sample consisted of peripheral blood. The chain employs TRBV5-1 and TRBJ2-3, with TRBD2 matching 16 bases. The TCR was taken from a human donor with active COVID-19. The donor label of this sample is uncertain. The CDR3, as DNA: TGCGCCAGCAGCTTAGGGACTAGCGGGGGGGCAGTTCCCCGTTCGGATACGCAGTATTTT. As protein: CASSLGTSGGAVPRSDTQYF.